This is a list of T cell receptor beta chains from one sample in a study of T cell repertoires and HLA-DP antigens. The table came from immunoSEQ multiplex PCR; TCRdb's copy has only in-frame clones and leaves some out. The repertoire holds about 2,500 clones, with 71% as singletons. The sample consisted of CD137- CD4+ T cells from cultured PBMCs. The receptors originated from a man aged 55 to 70 in good health and CMV-seronegative. The CDR3 runs from the conserved cysteine through the conserved F or W.

v_gene	j_gene	CDR3aa
TRBV6-5	TRBJ2-6	CASSSGANVLTF
TRBV7-6	TRBJ2-5	CASSMTETQYF
TRBV7-9	TRBJ2-1	CASSPRVGGKDNEQFF
TRBV21-1	TRBJ2-3	CASGRTDHSTDTQYF
TRBV27	TRBJ2-2	CASSLSGTAPGELFF
TRBV10-3	TRBJ1-5	CAIRNEWNQPQHF
TRBV10-3	TRBJ2-2	CAISENRVGTGELFF
TRBV27	TRBJ2-3	CASSLSSGDSRLLTDTQYF
TRBV5-6	TRBJ1-5	CASSLEGRGYSNQPQHF
TRBV11-2	TRBJ2-5	CASSLNGQGQETQYF
TRBV29-1	TRBJ1-1	CSVHPPVQGGEAFF
TRBV7-2	TRBJ2-5	CASSSSGTSVETQYF
TRBV11-2	TRBJ2-5	CVSSLVGGGIQETQYF
TRBV11-2	TRBJ1-2	CASSLLSRVNGYTF
TRBV18	TRBJ1-2	CASSPQGAFYGYTF
TRBV18	TRBJ1-4	CASSLSREGRGEKLFF
TRBV19	TRBJ1-3	CASSWDSSSGNTIYF
TRBV7-6	TRBJ2-2	CASSSTRLGTGELFF
TRBV7-2	TRBJ2-7	CASSLVGTEGYEQYF
TRBV11-2	TRBJ1-1	CASSLHMNTEAFF
TRBV6-9	TRBJ1-6	CASQTGRGGNSPLHF
TRBV7-3	TRBJ1-1	CASSLFMNTEAFF
TRBV30	TRBJ1-5	CAWSDTESNQPQHF
TRBV19	TRBJ2-3	CASSSGSSSTQYF
TRBV5-1	TRBJ2-1	CASSLGTSGSSYNEQFF
TRBV5-1	TRBJ2-3	CASSPVTGSSTDTQYF
TRBV5-8	TRBJ1-3	CASSPDSYSGNTIYF
TRBV6-6	TRBJ1-2	CASSRQGHGYTF
TRBV18	TRBJ1-6	CASSLDRDHSPLHF
TRBV7-8	TRBJ2-2	CASSLTGVNTGELFF
TRBV30	TRBJ1-5	CAWSVGSNQPQHF
TRBV6-5	TRBJ2-2	CASSTRPSLPGELFF
TRBV9	TRBJ1-3	CASSPRGGENTIYF
TRBV6-5	TRBJ2-1	CASSTGRGNEQFF
TRBV6-5	TRBJ2-3	CASSLAGGSTDTQYF
TRBV6-6	TRBJ1-3	CASSSRQGASGNTIYF
TRBV30	TRBJ2-1	CAWSAPGGVQFF
TRBV30	TRBJ1-5	CAWALGQGNQPQHF
TRBV29-1	TRBJ1-2	CSVTGTGDYGYTF
TRBV6-1	TRBJ1-1	CASSNRTGAEAFF
TRBV9	TRBJ1-4	CASSPGGQWGPTNEKLFF
TRBV7-8	TRBJ1-6	CASSLGSVNSPLHF
TRBV7-9	TRBJ1-2	CASSSASGAGRRVYGYTF
TRBV27	TRBJ1-1	CASRMTGLNTEAFF
TRBV6-6	TRBJ1-1	CASSFSFARAEAFF
TRBV11-2	TRBJ2-7	CASSFRNHPTWEQYF
TRBV21-1	TRBJ2-5	CASSGRSPGSGGQRTQYF
TRBV6-1	TRBJ1-1	CASREDRTNTEAFF
TRBV30	TRBJ1-3	CASRGSQGSGNTIYF